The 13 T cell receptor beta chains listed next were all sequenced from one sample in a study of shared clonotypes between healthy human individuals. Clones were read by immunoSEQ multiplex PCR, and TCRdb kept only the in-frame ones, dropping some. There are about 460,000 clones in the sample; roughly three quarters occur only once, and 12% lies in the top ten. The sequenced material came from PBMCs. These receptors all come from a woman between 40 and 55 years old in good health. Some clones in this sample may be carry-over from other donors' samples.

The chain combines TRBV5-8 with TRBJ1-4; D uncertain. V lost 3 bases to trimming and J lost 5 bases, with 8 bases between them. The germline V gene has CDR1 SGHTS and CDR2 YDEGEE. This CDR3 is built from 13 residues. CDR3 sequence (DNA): TGTGCCAGCAGCTCCGGGCCCAATGAAAAACTGTTTTTT. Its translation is CASSSGPNEKLFF.

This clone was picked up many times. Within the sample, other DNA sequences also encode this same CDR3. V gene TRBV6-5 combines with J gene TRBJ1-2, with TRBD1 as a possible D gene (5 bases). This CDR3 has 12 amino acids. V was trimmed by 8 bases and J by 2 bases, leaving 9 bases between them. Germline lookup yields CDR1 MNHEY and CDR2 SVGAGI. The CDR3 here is CASQGVNYGYTF. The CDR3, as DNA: TGTGCCAGCCAGGGCGTCAACTATGGCTACACCTTC.

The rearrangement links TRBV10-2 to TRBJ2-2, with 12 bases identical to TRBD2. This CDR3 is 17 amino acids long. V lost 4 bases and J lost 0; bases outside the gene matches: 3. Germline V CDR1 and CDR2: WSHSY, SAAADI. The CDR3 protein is CASSGLAGGSNTGELFF. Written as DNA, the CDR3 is TGCGCCAGCAGTGGGCTAGCGGGAGGGTCGAACACCGGGGAGCTGTTTTTT.

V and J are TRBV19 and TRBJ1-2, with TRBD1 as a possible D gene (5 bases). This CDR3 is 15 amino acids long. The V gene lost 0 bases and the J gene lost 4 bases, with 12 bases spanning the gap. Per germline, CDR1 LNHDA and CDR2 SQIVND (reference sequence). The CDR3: CASSIDPTAPYGYTF. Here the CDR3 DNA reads TGTGCCAGTAGTATAGACCCGACAGCCCCCTATGGCTACACCTTC.

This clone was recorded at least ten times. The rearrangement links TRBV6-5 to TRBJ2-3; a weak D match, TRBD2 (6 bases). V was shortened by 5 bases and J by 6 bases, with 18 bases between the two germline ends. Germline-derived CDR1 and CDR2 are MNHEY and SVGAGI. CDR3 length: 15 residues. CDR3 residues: CASSKLAPPSDTQYF. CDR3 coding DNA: TGTGCCAGCAGTAAACTAGCACCCCCCTCGGATACGCAGTATTTT.

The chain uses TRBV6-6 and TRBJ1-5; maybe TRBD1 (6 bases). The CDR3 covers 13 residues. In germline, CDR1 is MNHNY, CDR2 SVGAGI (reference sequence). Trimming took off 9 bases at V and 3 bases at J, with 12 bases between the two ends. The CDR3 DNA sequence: TGTGCCAGTCGGGGGGCGAACAATCAGCCCCAGCATTTT. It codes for CASRGANNQPQHF.

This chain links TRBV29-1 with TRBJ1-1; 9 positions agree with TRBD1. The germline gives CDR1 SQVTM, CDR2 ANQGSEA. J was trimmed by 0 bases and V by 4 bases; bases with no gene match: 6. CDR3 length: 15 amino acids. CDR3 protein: CSVGGTGTMNTEAFF. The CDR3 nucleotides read TGCAGCGTTGGGGGGACAGGGACTATGAACACTGAAGCTTTCTTT.

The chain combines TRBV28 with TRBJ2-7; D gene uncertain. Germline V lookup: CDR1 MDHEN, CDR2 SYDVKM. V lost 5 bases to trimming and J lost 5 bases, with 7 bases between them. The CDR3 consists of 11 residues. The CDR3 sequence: CASSPFHEQYF. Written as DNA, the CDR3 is TGTGCCAGCAGTCCCTTCCACGAGCAGTACTTC.

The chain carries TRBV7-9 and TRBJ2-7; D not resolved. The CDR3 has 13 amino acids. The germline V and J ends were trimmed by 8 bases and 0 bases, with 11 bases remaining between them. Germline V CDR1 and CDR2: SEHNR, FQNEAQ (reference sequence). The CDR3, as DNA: TGTGCCAGCGGAGATTCCAGCTCCTACGAGCAGTACTTC. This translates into CASGDSSSYEQYF.

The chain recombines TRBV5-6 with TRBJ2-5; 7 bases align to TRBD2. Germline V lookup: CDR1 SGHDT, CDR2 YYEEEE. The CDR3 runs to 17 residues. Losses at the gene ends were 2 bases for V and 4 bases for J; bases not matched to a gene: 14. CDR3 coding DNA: TGTGCCAGCAGCTTTAGCTTTCAAGCGGGGCACGGAGAGACCCAGTACTTC. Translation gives CASSFSFQAGHGETQYF.

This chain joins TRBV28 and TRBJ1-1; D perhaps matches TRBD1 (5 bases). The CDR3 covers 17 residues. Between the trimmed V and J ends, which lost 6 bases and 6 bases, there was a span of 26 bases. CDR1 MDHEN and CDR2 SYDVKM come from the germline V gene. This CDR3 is CASRSPGWGPREAEAFF. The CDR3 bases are TGTGCCAGCAGGTCTCCGGGCTGGGGCCCCCGAGAGGCTGAAGCTTTCTTT.

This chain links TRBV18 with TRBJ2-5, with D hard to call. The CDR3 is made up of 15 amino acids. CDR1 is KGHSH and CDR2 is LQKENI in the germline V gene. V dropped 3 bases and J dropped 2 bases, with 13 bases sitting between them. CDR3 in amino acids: CASSPGLVAQETQYF. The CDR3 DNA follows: TGTGCCAGCTCACCCGGATTGGTGGCGCAAGAGACCCAGTACTTC.

The CDR3, as DNA: TGTGCCAGCAGCGGGGGACAATCCAATTCACCCCTCCACTTT. Its translation: CASSGGQSNSPLHF. The genes are TRBV11-3 and TRBJ1-6; weak D call: TRBD1 (6 bases). Germline V gene data show CDR1 as SGHNT and CDR2 as YENEEA. The CDR3 consists of 14 residues. Deletions cut 5 bases from V and 7 bases from J, with 12 bases between.